The subject of this entry is one T cell receptor beta chain. This entry belongs to a study of blood T cells in healthy people across ages. The CDR3 length is 16 residues. The V segment lost 1 base and the J segment 2 bases; nucleotides outside the gene matches: 7. From germline, CDR1 is DFQATT and CDR2 SNEGSKA (reference sequence). Using a J-beta primer mix together with a sample-barcoded 5' primer, a second PCR was run for roughly 7 to 11 cycles. A 12-random-nucleotide template-switch adaptor tagged each cDNA molecule. MiXCR, run by TCRdb on the 5' RACE reads, gives a single entry per CDR3 protein. Counted here are 450,000 to 700,000 distinct CDR3 sequences, approximately 25% occurring once; the ten biggest clones make up around a sixth.

The receptor's source is a woman between 65 and 79 years old in good health. Source material: blood. V and J are TRBV20-1 and TRBJ1-2, with 10 nucleotides matching TRBD1. CDR3 amino acids: CSARAAPGQGNYGYTF. In DNA form, the CDR3 reads TGCAGTGCTAGAGCCGCGCCGGGACAGGGGAACTATGGCTACACCTTC.